The following is a T cell receptor (beta chain) sequence with its context. Its matching antigen is unknown. The record originates from a study of shared clonotypes between healthy human individuals. Turning to the study itself: Three men and a couple of women, aged 18 to 49, were donors. Study conclusions and caveats: Clonotypes not shared had lower generation probabilities than those common to all four donors. It was anticipated that sequencing depth would influence how many clonotypes donors shared.

Germline values: CDR1 SGDLS, CDR2 YYNGEE. This CDR3 has 16 residues. V was clipped by 2 bases and J by 2 bases; unmatched bases: 10. Template for every sorted-subset replicate PCR totaled around 200 ng DNA, roughly 30,000 T cell genomes. TCRdb keeps only in-frame clones here, not all; method: immunoSEQ multiplex PCR. The sample yields about 1,900,000 clones, about 95% seen once. Naive CD8 cells, CD45RO-negative and positively selected for CCR7, excluded terminally differentiated effector memory CD45RA+ cells. The TCR sequence derives from a man aged 18 to 30 in good health. Sequencing input: naive CD8+ T cells sorted from blood. The chain recombines TRBV9 with TRBJ2-7; TRBD2 aligns across 7 bases. The DNA of the CDR3 is TGTGCCAGCAGCGTGGCAGCGGGATACAACCCCTACGAGCAGTACTTC. It specifies CASSVAAGYNPYEQYF.